Below, 32 T cell receptor beta chains from the same sample are listed, as sequenced in a study of cytomegalovirus exposure and HLA in healthy donors. Libraries were prepared by immunoSEQ multiplex PCR; TCRdb keeps only in-frame clonotypes and omits some of them. The sample shows 65,000 to 90,000 clones, 95% of them seen only once. What was sequenced was PBMCs. The origin of the receptors is a man younger than 30 in good health and CMV-seronegative.

V usage is TRBV19 and J usage is TRBJ1-1; maybe TRBD1 (5 bases). CDR1 and CDR2 from the germline V gene are LNHDA and SQIVND (reference sequence). The CDR3 is made up of 18 amino acids. V lost 4 bases to trimming and J lost 1 base, with 22 bases between them. CDR3 sequence reads: CASSTSSLPGKANTEAFF. The CDR3 DNA is TGTGCCAGTAGTACCTCCTCCCTACCAGGGAAAGCGAACACTGAAGCTTTCTTT.

This sequence joins TRBV7-9 and TRBJ1-1; possibly TRBD1 for D (5 bases). The germline CDR1 and CDR2 sequences are SEHNR and FQNEAQ (reference sequence). Deletions cut 5 bases from V and 11 bases from J, with 15 bases between. There are 12 residues in the CDR3. This chain's CDR3 is CASSTGGGRAFF. Written as DNA, the CDR3 is TGTGCCAGCAGCACCGGGGGAGGGCGGGCTTTCTTT.

A single count supports this clone. The chain uses TRBV9 and TRBJ2-3, with 9 bases identical to TRBD1. CDR1 is SGDLS, CDR2 YYNGEE, per germline. This CDR3 comprises 15 residues. V trimming: 3 bases; J trimming: 4 bases; junction bases outside the gene matches: 6. CDR3: CASSARDRESDTQYF. CDR3 in DNA: TGTGCCAGCAGCGCTAGGGACAGGGAGTCAGATACGCAGTATTTT.

The V and J genes are TRBV7-8 and TRBJ2-3; D is possibly TRBD1 (6 bases). V was trimmed by 1 base and J by 5 bases, leaving 16 bases between them. Per germline, CDR1 SGHVS and CDR2 FQNEAQ. CDR3 size: 16 residues. Here the CDR3 DNA reads TGTGCCAGCAGCTTAGGGGGACACCTAGGAGGAGATACGCAGTATTTT. It translates to CASSLGGHLGGDTQYF. Based on the CDR3 plus reference TRBV7-8 and TRBJ2-3, the full variable domain is GAGVSQSPRYKVAKRGQDVALRCDPISGHVSLFWYQQALGQGPEFLTYFQNEAQLDKSGLPSDRFFAERPEGSVSTLKIQRTQQEDSAVYLCASSLGGHLGGDTQYFGPGTRLTVL.

The chain joins TRBV7-3 to TRBJ1-2, with a possible D match to TRBD1 (5 bases). CDR3 size: 14 residues. Germline V gene lookup returns CDR1 SGHTA and CDR2 FQGTGA. Trimming cost V 5 bases and J 2 bases, with 12 bases left between them. As DNA, the CDR3 is TGTGCCAGCAGCCCGGGGGTTTTAAACTATGGCTACACCTTC. The encoded protein is CASSPGVLNYGYTF.

The chain recombines TRBV7-8 with TRBJ2-7; TRBD1 matches at 8 bases. Unmatched junction bases numbered 6, after V lost 5 bases and J lost 0 bases. Germline V lookup: CDR1 SGHVS, CDR2 FQNEAQ. The CDR3 spans 15 residues. DNA of the CDR3: TGTGCCAGCAGCACTAACAGGGGGGACTCCTACGAGCAGTACTTC. Residues: CASSTNRGDSYEQYF.

The chain employs TRBV30 and TRBJ2-7; 7 nucleotides match TRBD1. J gave up 3 bases and V 1 base, and 3 bases lay outside the gene matches. CDR1 and CDR2 (germline): GTSNPN, SVGIG (reference sequence). The length of the CDR3 is 13 residues. CDR3 region: CAWSAGTDYEQYF. As DNA, the CDR3 is TGTGCCTGGAGTGCGGGGACAGACTACGAGCAGTACTTC.

The chain recombines TRBV6-1 with TRBJ2-7; perhaps TRBD2 as D (5 bases). Germline V gene lookup returns CDR1 MNHNS and CDR2 SASEGT. The V end lost 7 bases, the J end lost 3 bases, and 19 bases lay between the germline ends. The CDR3 is made up of 15 amino acids. The CDR3 sequence is CASIGSAGLNYEQYF. Written as DNA, the CDR3 is TGTGCCAGCATTGGGAGTGCGGGTCTAAACTACGAGCAGTACTTC.

The rearrangement uses TRBV6-1 and TRBJ2-7, with 10 bases identical to TRBD1. In germline, CDR1 is MNHNS, CDR2 SASEGT. The junction had 7 bases not matched to a gene; V was cut back by 5 bases and J by 6 bases. This CDR3 comprises 14 residues. The DNA of the CDR3 is TGTGCCAGCAGTCAAGGGGACAGGGGCTTCGAGCAGTACTTC. Its protein is CASSQGDRGFEQYF.

The V and J genes are TRBV29-1 and TRBJ1-2; 8 bases are shared with TRBD1. V lost 7 bases to trimming and J lost 3 bases; unmatched junction nucleotides: 16. The CDR3 length is 16 residues. Germline CDR1 SQVTM, CDR2 ANQGSEA. CDR3 region: CSATPSGGTKDYGYTF. The CDR3 nucleotides read TGCAGCGCAACTCCTTCAGGGGGCACTAAGGACTATGGCTACACCTTC.

Concerning this clone: A junction end diverges from the germline sequence, so it may reflect a read error. The chain is built from TRBV6-6 and TRBJ2-1; no firm D call. Germline assignment: CDR1 MNHNY and CDR2 SVGAGI (reference sequence). The CDR3 has 10 residues. This CDR3 is CASSNSDLVF. The CDR3 DNA is TGTGCCAGCAGCAACTCTGATCTGGTCTTC.

The V gene is TRBV19, the J gene TRBJ2-7; 7 bases are shared with TRBD1. From germline, CDR1 is LNHDA and CDR2 SQIVND (reference sequence). The CDR3 covers 15 residues. Trimming at V came to 5 bases and at J to 2 bases, leaving 9 bases not matched to a gene. The CDR3 loop is CASSAFRDRAYEQYF. In DNA form, the CDR3 reads TGTGCCAGTAGTGCGTTCCGGGACAGAGCCTACGAGCAGTACTTC.

The gene calls are TRBV15 and TRBJ2-1; perhaps TRBD2 as D (6 bases). V was pared by 3 bases and J by 3 bases, with 21 bases between. CDR3 length: 18 amino acids. CDR1 is LNHNV, CDR2 YYDKDF, per germline (reference sequence). Here the CDR3 reads CATSSFPLGGSIYNEQFF. The CDR3 region has the DNA TGTGCCACCAGCAGTTTTCCCCTTGGGGGGAGCATCTACAATGAGCAGTTCTTC.

This chain links TRBV2 with TRBJ2-2, with D tentatively TRBD1 (5 bases). CDR1 is SNHLY and CDR2 is FYNNEI in the germline V gene. With 6 bases removed from V and 4 bases from J, the gap between germline ends came to 12 bases. CDR3 length: 14 residues. The CDR3 protein is CASRVQEITGELFF. The CDR3 region has the DNA TGTGCCAGCAGGGTACAGGAGATCACCGGGGAGCTGTTTTTT.

This chain links TRBV4-1 with TRBJ1-3; tentative D call: TRBD1 (5 bases). Germline assignment: CDR1 MGHRA and CDR2 YSYEKL. V dropped 6 bases and J dropped 0 bases, with 9 bases sitting between them. The CDR3 runs 14 residues. The CDR3 DNA reads as TGCGCCAGCAGGGGAGGGGACTCTGGAAACACCATATATTTT. Amino acids: CASRGGDSGNTIYF.

V usage is TRBV6-1 and J usage is TRBJ2-7, with D perhaps TRBD2 (5 bases). Per the germline V gene, CDR1 is MNHNS and CDR2 is SASEGT. The CDR3 is 15 residues long. V lost 2 bases and J 1 base, leaving 12 bases between the germline ends. CDR3 in DNA: TGTGCCAGCAGTGAACTGGGGAGCGGATCCTACGAGCAGTACTTC. This codes for CASSELGSGSYEQYF.

The V gene is TRBV7-3, the J gene TRBJ2-3; 8 bases agree with TRBD2. This CDR3 contains 19 residues. With 3 bases clipped from V and 4 bases from J, the junction kept 18 bases outside the gene matches. From germline, CDR1 is SGHTA and CDR2 FQGTGA. CDR3 coding DNA: TGTGCCAGCAGCTTGAGTGTGGCGGGGGGTCGTGAGTTGGCAGATACGCAGTATTTT. Protein sequence: CASSLSVAGGRELADTQYF.

The chain couples TRBV6-5 to TRBJ2-7, with D tentatively TRBD2 (6 bases). V lost 6 bases and J lost 7, with 19 bases in between. The CDR3 is 14 amino acids. Per germline, CDR1 MNHEY and CDR2 SVGAGI. CDR3 DNA: TGTGCCAGCAGCTGGGGGACTGAGGCTCGGGAGCAGTACTTC. Its translation is CASSWGTEAREQYF.

The rearrangement uses TRBV11-1 and TRBJ1-5; D may be TRBD1 (6 bases). The CDR3 contains 17 residues. Between the trimmed V and J ends, which lost 2 bases and 1 base, there was a span of 15 bases. Germline V gene lookup returns CDR1 SGHAT and CDR2 FQDESV (reference sequence). For the CDR3, the DNA is TGTGCCAGCAGCTTACCTGGGGGAGGGGGGAGCAATCAGCCCCAGCATTTT. Protein sequence: CASSLPGGGGSNQPQHF.

The chain combines TRBV28 with TRBJ1-2; 7 bases line up with TRBD1. Unmatched junction bases numbered 8, after V lost 9 bases and J lost 4 bases. This CDR3 spans 13 amino acids. Germline V lookup: CDR1 MDHEN, CDR2 SYDVKM. CDR3 sequence (DNA): TGTGCCAGTCGACAGGGCTTCGCCTATGGCTACACCTTC. Its protein is CASRQGFAYGYTF.

This chain connects TRBV29-1 to TRBJ2-1, with 8 bases matching TRBD2. Germline values: CDR1 SQVTM, CDR2 ANQGSEA. This CDR3 comprises 13 residues. V was pared by 7 bases and J by 4 bases, with 6 bases of the junction left unmatched. The CDR3 DNA reads TGCAGCGCCACCGGGACTAGATACAATGAGCAGTTCTTC. Translation gives CSATGTRYNEQFF.

The chain is built from TRBV6-4 and TRBJ2-1; possible D gene TRBD2, 5 bases. Germline CDR1 MRHNA, CDR2 SNTAGT. V was shortened by 0 bases and J by 9 bases, with 21 bases between the two germline ends. CDR3 length: 17 residues. The CDR3 reads CASSDSGSSLDVGEQFF. In DNA, the CDR3 is TGTGCCAGCAGTGACTCGGGGAGTTCTTTGGATGTGGGTGAGCAGTTCTTC.

The genes are TRBV14 and TRBJ2-1, with TRBD1 matching over 10 bases. The CDR3 extends over 18 amino acids. Germline-derived CDR1 and CDR2 are SGHDN and FVKESK. V shed 6 bases and J 0 bases; nucleotides not matched to a gene: 11. DNA of the CDR3: TGTGCCAGCAGTATGGGACAGGGGTTCCTGCGCTCCTACAATGAGCAGTTCTTC. It is translated as CASSMGQGFLRSYNEQFF.

There are a few counts of this clone. The CDR3 coding sequence is TGTGCCAGCAGTGAAGCTAGCGGGGGCCAAGAGACCCAGTACTTC. It is translated as CASSEASGGQETQYF. The chain joins TRBV6-1 to TRBJ2-5; 9 bases line up with TRBD2. Per the germline V gene, CDR1 is MNHNS and CDR2 is SASEGT. This CDR3 is 15 amino acids long. V was pared by 0 bases and J by 1 base, with 0 bases of the junction left unmatched.

The chain is built from TRBV27 and TRBJ2-1; 7 bases are a match to TRBD2. Unmatched junction bases numbered 5, after V lost 1 base and J lost 5 bases. Germline-derived CDR1 and CDR2 are MNHEY and SMNVEV (reference sequence). The CDR3 sequence is 15 residues long. The CDR3 DNA follows: TGTGCCAGCAGTTTATGGCCAGCGGGGAACAATGAGCAGTTCTTC. Translating it yields CASSLWPAGNNEQFF.

Only one count was recorded for this clone. The V and J genes are TRBV28 and TRBJ1-5; D uncertain. The CDR3 consists of 15 residues. V lost 3 bases and J 0 bases, leaving 9 bases between the germline ends. Germline-derived CDR1 and CDR2 are MDHEN and SYDVKM. For the CDR3, the DNA is TGTGCCAGCAGTTTGGAGAGTTATAGCAATCAGCCCCAGCATTTT. Translated: CASSLESYSNQPQHF.

The chain joins TRBV11-2 to TRBJ2-7; possible D gene TRBD1, 5 bases. Trimming stripped 1 base from V and 3 bases from J, with 10 bases between. The CDR3 length is 14 residues. Germline-derived CDR1 and CDR2 are SGHAT and FQNNGV. The CDR3 spells CASSLVDRNYEQYF. The CDR3 DNA sequence: TGTGCCAGCAGCTTAGTAGACAGAAACTACGAGCAGTACTTC. Filled out from reference TRBV11-2 and TRBJ2-7, the complete variable domain reads EAGVAQSPRYKIIEKRQSVAFWCNPISGHATLYWYQQILGQGPKLLIQFQNNGVVDDSQLPKDRFSAERLKGVDSTLKIQPAKLEDSAVYLCASSLVDRNYEQYFGPGTRLTVT.

The V gene is TRBV5-4, the J gene TRBJ2-1; D is possibly TRBD2 (6 bases). The CDR3 spans 12 residues. The germline V and J ends were trimmed by 5 bases and 8 bases, with 11 bases remaining between them. Germline lookup yields CDR1 SGHNT and CDR2 YYREEE (reference sequence). The CDR3 region has the DNA TGTGCCAGCAGTGGAGGGGTGGATGAGCAGTTCTTC. Translation gives CASSGGVDEQFF. Looking up the rest from reference TRBV5-4 and TRBJ2-1 gives the full variable domain: ETGVTQSPTHLIKTRGQQVTLRCSSQSGHNTVSWYQQALGQGPQFIFQYYREEENGRGNFPPRFSGLQFPNYSSELNVNALELDDSALYLCASSGGVDEQFFGPGTRLTVL.

The count of this clone is one. The CDR3 DNA reads TGTGCCAGCAGCTTCGGGACAAGGCAGCCCCAGCATTTT. Encoded protein: CASSFGTRQPQHF. The J gene is TRBJ1-5, the V gene TRBV5-6; the D gene is possibly TRBD1 (6 bases). The CDR3 is 13 amino acids. Between the trimmed V and J ends, which lost 2 bases and 7 bases, there was a span of 10 bases. Germline CDR1 is SGHDT and CDR2 is YYEEEE.

This sequence joins TRBV11-1 and TRBJ1-2; 7 bases are a match to TRBD1. Trimming removed 6 bases from V and 2 bases from J; junction bases left unmatched: 3. Germline V CDR1 and CDR2: SGHAT, FQDESV (reference sequence). CDR3 length equals 13 residues. The CDR3 sequence is CASRETGNYGYTF. The CDR3 DNA follows: TGTGCCAGCAGAGAGACAGGGAACTATGGCTACACCTTC.

The rearrangement links TRBV27 to TRBJ2-7; maybe TRBD1 (6 bases). CDR1 and CDR2 (germline): MNHEY, SMNVEV (reference sequence). This CDR3 contains 10 residues. Trimming stripped 8 bases from V and 5 bases from J, with 7 bases between. This chain's CDR3 is CASGGHEQYF. The CDR3, as DNA: TGTGCCAGCGGGGGCCACGAGCAGTACTTC.

V and J are TRBV20-1 and TRBJ2-1, with unresolved D. V lost 3 bases to trimming and J lost 10 bases, with 10 bases between them. Germline V gene data show CDR1 as DFQATT and CDR2 as SNEGSKA (reference sequence). The CDR3 loop spans 11 amino acids. The CDR3 sequence: CSASNLAEQFF. CDR3 nucleotides: TGCAGTGCTAGCAACTTAGCCGAGCAGTTCTTC.